What follows are 24 T cell receptor beta chains derived from one specimen sequenced in a study of OX40 agonist ivuxolimab in advanced cancers. The repertoire was sequenced with immunoSEQ multiplex PCR; TCRdb's copy has only in-frame clones and lacks some. This sample has roughly 63,000 clones; around 89% occur once, and the top ten carry about a tenth. The sample consisted of CD4+ or CD8+ T cells sorted from blood, taken in a trial of the OX40 agonist ivuxolimab. These TCRs come from an adult with an advanced solid tumor such as melanoma, head and neck, liver or kidney cancer.

V usage is TRBV6-1 and J usage is TRBJ2-5, with unresolved D. This CDR3 comprises 14 residues. The V end was cut by 7 bases, the J end by 7 bases, with 19 bases between. Germline loops: CDR1 MNHNS, CDR2 SASEGT. CDR3 sequence (DNA): TGTGCCAGCACTGGGCTAGGGTCCACGGGGACCCAGTACTTC. Translating gives CASTGLGSTGTQYF.

This clone was seen once. The rearrangement joins TRBV4-1 to TRBJ2-5, with a weak D call TRBD1 (5 bases). The CDR3 length is 17 residues. Between the trimmed V and J ends, which lost 2 bases and 7 bases, there was a span of 23 bases. Per germline, CDR1 MGHRA and CDR2 YSYEKL. The CDR3 DNA is TGCGCCAGCAGCCAAAGAGGCACAGGTCCCAAAGGATGGACCCAGTACTTC. Amino acids: CASSQRGTGPKGWTQYF.

This clone was counted a few times. The J gene is TRBJ2-5, the V gene TRBV9; D uncertain. V lost 3 bases to trimming and J lost 5 bases, with 11 bases between them. The length of the CDR3 is 13 residues. From germline, CDR1 is SGDLS and CDR2 YYNGEE. This CDR3 is CASSGAHGETQYF. The CDR3 DNA sequence: TGTGCCAGCAGCGGGGCGCACGGGGAGACCCAGTACTTC.

J is TRBJ2-2 and V is TRBV6-1; TRBD2 is a possible D gene (5 bases). The CDR3 is 14 residues long. The V end was cut by 9 bases, the J end by 3 bases, with 14 bases between. Germline V gene sequence: CDR1 MNHNS, CDR2 SASEGT. The DNA for the CDR3 is TGTGCCAGTAGGGAGTACATACACACCGGGGAGCTGTTTTTT. Protein product: CASREYIHTGELFF.

The chain carries TRBV27 and TRBJ2-2; no firm D call. The CDR3 consists of 14 residues. From germline, CDR1 is MNHEY and CDR2 SMNVEV (reference sequence). V lost 3 bases, J lost 4 bases, and 9 bases lay in between. The CDR3 nucleotides are TGTGCCAGCAGTTTCGATGTAAGCACCGGGGAGCTGTTTTTT. Translated, it gives CASSFDVSTGELFF.

V and J are TRBV25-1 and TRBJ1-4; D is ambiguous. Deletions cut 6 bases from V and 8 bases from J, with 10 bases between. This CDR3 spans 12 amino acids. The V gene's germline CDR1 is MGHDK and CDR2 SYGVNS. This CDR3 is CASRESGEKLFF. In DNA form, the CDR3 reads TGTGCCAGCAGGGAGTCTGGGGAAAAACTGTTTTTT.

The rearrangement joins TRBV7-2 to TRBJ2-5; 7 bases align to TRBD1. The DNA end lines up better with TRBJ2-7; the J call may be wrong. Germline V gene data show CDR1 as SGHTA and CDR2 as FQGNSA. This CDR3 spans 15 amino acids. The CDR3 region is CASSRTGHSSYEQYF. The CDR3 DNA sequence: TGTGCCAGCAGCAGGACAGGCCACAGTTCCTACGAGCAGTACTTC.

V and J are TRBV4-1 and TRBJ2-1; D might be TRBD1 (6 bases). Germline values: CDR1 MGHRA, CDR2 YSYEKL. This CDR3 spans 16 amino acids. Trimming shortened V by 2 bases and J by 4 bases, and 15 bases separated the two germline ends. CDR3 region: CASSQHRLQGYNEQFF. The CDR3 DNA sequence: TGCGCCAGCAGCCAACATAGATTACAGGGATACAATGAGCAGTTCTTC.

The V gene is TRBV4-1, the J gene TRBJ2-2, with D perhaps TRBD2 (5 bases). Germline V lookup: CDR1 MGHRA, CDR2 YSYEKL. V gave up 6 bases and J gave up 2 bases, with 19 bases separating them. This CDR3 is built from 17 residues. The CDR3 region has the DNA TGCGCCAGCAGACTAGTGCAACGGAGCGGCAACACCGGGGAGCTGTTTTTT. Translation gives CASRLVQRSGNTGELFF.

Here the CDR3 reads CASSLAVTGGVDEQYF. The CDR3 coding sequence is TGTGCCAGCAGCTTAGCGGTGACAGGGGGAGTCGACGAGCAGTACTTC. The chain is built from TRBV7-2 and TRBJ2-7; 9 bases fit TRBD1. V shed 0 bases and J 5 bases; nucleotides not matched to a gene: 8. The CDR3 consists of 16 residues. CDR1 and CDR2 (germline): SGHTA, FQGNSA.

The chain links TRBV7-2 to TRBJ2-2, with D maybe TRBD2 (5 bases). This CDR3 is 16 amino acids long. Per the germline V gene, CDR1 is SGHTA and CDR2 is FQGNSA. V lost 5 bases and J lost 3, with 16 bases in between. The CDR3 protein is CASSPLEGRHTGELFF. For the CDR3, the DNA is TGTGCCAGCAGCCCCCTTGAAGGGAGACACACCGGGGAGCTGTTTTTT. The full variable domain, completed using reference TRBV7-2 and TRBJ2-2, is GAGVSQSPSNKVTEKGKDVELRCDPISGHTALYWYRQSLGQGLEFLIYFQGNSAPDKSGLPSDRFSAERTGGSVSTLTIQRTQQEDSAVYLCASSPLEGRHTGELFFGEGSRLTVL.

The chain carries TRBV27 and TRBJ2-7; D unclear. The germline gives CDR1 MNHEY, CDR2 SMNVEV (reference sequence). The CDR3 length is 13 residues. Between the trimmed V and J ends, which lost 0 bases and 0 bases, there was a span of 3 bases. CDR3 region: CASSLSGSYEQYF. The CDR3, as DNA: TGTGCCAGCAGTTTATCTGGCTCCTACGAGCAGTACTTC.

The V call is TRBV7-9, the J call TRBJ1-4; 9 bases match TRBD1. The germline gives CDR1 SEHNR, CDR2 FQNEAQ (reference sequence). The CDR3 is 15 residues long. Trimming took 5 bases from V and 6 from J; bases not matched to a gene: 7. Written as DNA, the CDR3 is TGTGCCAGCAGCGAATTGGGACAGGGAGATGAAAAACTGTTTTTT. It is translated as CASSELGQGDEKLFF.

V is TRBV21-1 and J is TRBJ1-2; TRBD1 was called by the table and not checked on the DNA. TRBV21-1 constitutes a pseudogene. This CDR3 is built from 15 residues. The CDR3 DNA sequence: TGTGCCAGCAGCGGCCGTCCCGGGACAGGGTACGGCTACACCTTC. It is translated as CASSGRPGTGYGYTF.

V is TRBV4-1 and J is TRBJ1-1; D might be TRBD1 (6 bases). The CDR3 has 15 amino acids. Between the trimmed V and J ends, which lost 3 bases and 5 bases, there was a span of 16 bases. The germline CDR1 and CDR2 sequences are MGHRA and YSYEKL. CDR3 in DNA: TGCGCCAGCAGCCAGGTGGGGGGGGCAGGGACTGAAGCTTTCTTT. Protein sequence: CASSQVGGAGTEAFF.

The rearrangement links TRBV10-3 to TRBJ1-1, with 7 bases lining up with TRBD1. The germline V gene encodes CDR1 ENHRY and CDR2 SYGVKD. This CDR3 contains 14 residues. V shed 6 bases, J shed 3 bases, and the junction held 7 bases outside the gene matches. The CDR3: CAISLRGKDTEAFF. In nucleotides, the CDR3 is TGTGCCATCAGCCTCAGGGGGAAGGACACTGAAGCTTTCTTT.

The chain uses TRBV11-3 and TRBJ2-1; 13 positions agree with TRBD2. Germline CDR1 reads SGHNT; CDR2 reads YENEEA. V trimming: 4 bases; J trimming: 1 base; junction bases outside the gene matches: 10. This CDR3 spans 19 amino acids. This chain's CDR3 is CASSYAGTSGMQSYNEQFF. CDR3 bases: TGTGCCAGCAGCTACGCCGGGACTAGCGGGATGCAGTCCTACAATGAGCAGTTCTTC.

This chain connects TRBV19 to TRBJ1-5, with a possible D match to TRBD1 (5 bases). The CDR3 is 14 residues long. Trimming removed 6 bases at V and 3 bases at J, with 12 bases between. The germline CDR1 and CDR2 sequences are LNHDA and SQIVND (reference sequence). The CDR3 DNA follows: TGTGCCAGTAGGACAGAAGGTTACAATCAGCCCCAGCATTTT. This encodes CASRTEGYNQPQHF.

This chain links TRBV21-1 with TRBJ1-5; the tabulated D call, TRBD1, remains unverified against the DNA. TRBV21-1 is deemed a pseudogene. The CDR3 contains 17 residues. In nucleotides, the CDR3 is TGTGCCAGCAGCAAACTGCAGGGGGCGTTTAGCAATCAGCCCCAGCATTTT. Protein product: CASSKLQGAFSNQPQHF.

The CDR3 region has the DNA TGTGCCCAGAAGGACAGGGGGAACGGCGAGCAGTACTTC. It specifies CAQKDRGNGEQYF. The chain combines TRBV2 with TRBJ2-7, with TRBD1 matching 10 bases. There are 13 residues in the CDR3. After removal of 11 bases from V and 6 bases from J, the junction contained 10 bases not matched to a gene. The V gene's germline CDR1 is SNHLY and CDR2 FYNNEI.

The chain couples TRBV28 to TRBJ1-5; possibly TRBD1 for D (5 bases). This CDR3 comprises 17 residues. Trimming pared 0 bases from V and 0 bases from J, leaving 12 bases between. The germline V gene has CDR1 MDHEN and CDR2 SYDVKM. The CDR3 DNA reads TGTGCCAGCAGTTTATGGCTCGGGGGAACTAGCAATCAGCCCCAGCATTTT. It codes for CASSLWLGGTSNQPQHF.

The chain has TRBV6-6 and TRBJ2-3, with 7 positions matching TRBD1. CDR3 length: 14 amino acids. Germline values: CDR1 MNHNY, CDR2 SVGAGI (reference sequence). V was pared by 6 bases and J by 2 bases, with 5 bases of the junction left unmatched. CDR3 amino acids: CASRRDSYTDTQYF. DNA for the CDR3: TGTGCCAGCAGAAGGGACAGCTACACAGATACGCAGTATTTT.

CDR3 protein: CASSYSRAGPYGYTF. In DNA, the CDR3 is TGTGCCAGCAGTTACTCGAGAGCAGGGCCCTATGGCTACACCTTC. This rearrangement joins TRBV6-5 to TRBJ1-2, with D perhaps TRBD1 (5 bases). V was shortened by 0 bases and J by 4 bases, with 12 bases between the two germline ends. Per germline, CDR1 MNHEY and CDR2 SVGAGI. The CDR3 is 15 amino acids.

This chain joins TRBV14 and TRBJ1-3; D is unresolved. V lost 3 bases and J 4 bases, leaving 4 bases between the germline ends. There are 12 residues in the CDR3. Germline V gene data show CDR1 as SGHDN and CDR2 as FVKESK. In nucleotides, the CDR3 is TGTGCCAGCAGCCAGGGGGGAAACACCATATATTTT. The encoded protein is CASSQGGNTIYF.